A selection of T cell receptor beta chains follows, all from one sample in a study of blood T cell repertoires in COVID-19. Measured with immunoSEQ multiplex PCR; TCRdb has only the in-frame clones, and not every one. Of approximately 120,000 clones listed, under 85% were seen once; the top ten hold 12%. Input material: peripheral blood. The source is a man aged 60-69 years with acute or convalescent COVID-19. Both conserved end residues are part of each CDR3. A D gene is named only where the DNA matches it firmly.

d_gene: TRBD2
v_gene: TRBV6-4
j_gene: TRBJ2-1
CDR3aa: CASSEVLSLGLAGGPDEQFF
CDR3nt: TGTGCCAGCAGTGAGGTTTTGTCTTTGGGACTAGCGGGAGGTCCGGATGAGCAGTTCTTC

d_gene: TRBD1
v_gene: TRBV6-5
j_gene: TRBJ2-7
CDR3aa: CASRTGTGHYEQYF
CDR3nt: TGTGCCAGCAGGACCGGGACAGGGCACTACGAGCAGTACTTC

d_gene: .
v_gene: TRBV7-3
j_gene: TRBJ2-5
CDR3aa: CASSLSSGGLETQYF
CDR3nt: TGTGCCAGCAGCTTATCATCTGGCGGGCTAGAGACCCAGTACTTC

d_gene: .
v_gene: TRBV20-1
j_gene: TRBJ2-2
CDR3aa: CSAILAGELFF
CDR3nt: TGCAGTGCTATCTTAGCCGGGGAGCTGTTTTTT

d_gene: TRBD2
v_gene: TRBV5-4
j_gene: TRBJ2-3
CDR3aa: CASSSGAGGPTDTQYF
CDR3nt: TGTGCCAGCAGTTCCGGGGCGGGAGGCCCCACAGATACGCAGTATTTT

d_gene: .
v_gene: TRBV19
j_gene: TRBJ2-2
CDR3aa: CASSFQGLTGELFF
CDR3nt: TGTGCCAGTAGTTTCCAAGGACTTACCGGGGAGCTGTTTTTT

d_gene: TRBD1
v_gene: TRBV7-3
j_gene: TRBJ1-1
CDR3aa: CASSAMGQGNTEAFF
CDR3nt: TGTGCCAGCAGCGCCATGGGACAGGGGAACACTGAAGCTTTCTTT

d_gene: TRBD2
v_gene: TRBV2
j_gene: TRBJ2-7
CDR3aa: CASSGTSGESEQYF
CDR3nt: TGTGCCAGCAGTGGGACTAGCGGGGAAAGCGAGCAGTACTTC

d_gene: .
v_gene: TRBV19
j_gene: TRBJ1-2
CDR3aa: CASSFGQTNYGYTF
CDR3nt: TGTGCCAGTAGTTTCGGACAAACTAACTATGGCTACACCTTC

d_gene: TRBD1
v_gene: TRBV9
j_gene: TRBJ2-5
CDR3aa: CASSGGQEETQYF
CDR3nt: TGTGCCAGCAGCGGGGGACAGGAAGAGACCCAGTACTTC

d_gene: TRBD2
v_gene: TRBV5-1
j_gene: TRBJ2-3
CDR3aa: CASSLVALAGAADTQYF
CDR3nt: TGCGCCAGCAGCTTGGTGGCCCTAGCGGGAGCCGCAGATACGCAGTATTTT

d_gene: .
v_gene: TRBV5-1
j_gene: TRBJ1-1
CDR3aa: CASSFAREAEAFF
CDR3nt: TGCGCCAGCAGCTTTGCTAGAGAGGCTGAAGCTTTCTTT